These 24 T cell receptor beta chains originate from one sample sequenced in a study of siplizumab effects on memory and regulatory T cells. Here immunoSEQ multiplex PCR was the method, and the copy in TCRdb shows in-frame clones only, minus some. The data show 100,000 to 120,000 clones, about 92% seen once. Material: CD4+ T cells sorted from blood. Receptors were obtained from a human donor in good health.

V is TRBV7-2 and J is TRBJ2-1, with 7 bases matching TRBD1. Per the germline V gene, CDR1 is SGHTA and CDR2 is FQGNSA. The CDR3 has 17 residues. J gave up 0 bases and V 1 base, and 6 bases lay outside the gene matches. The CDR3 loop reads CASSLVGQVPSYNEQFF. Written as DNA, the CDR3 is TGTGCCAGCAGCTTAGTAGGACAGGTGCCCTCCTACAATGAGCAGTTCTTC.

The chain is built from TRBV5-4 and TRBJ2-3; 9 bases line up with TRBD1. The CDR3 is 14 amino acids. Germline CDR1 SGHNT, CDR2 YYREEE (reference sequence). The V segment lost 5 bases and the J segment 1 base; nucleotides outside the gene matches: 2. CDR3 DNA sequence: TGTGCCAGCAGACGGACAGGGGGCACAGATACGCAGTATTTT. This sequence encodes CASRRTGGTDTQYF.

There are a few counts of this clone. The V gene is TRBV15, the J gene TRBJ2-7, with a weak D call TRBD2 (5 bases). Trimming removed 3 bases from V and 2 bases from J, with 11 bases in between. There are 14 residues in the CDR3. Per the germline V gene, CDR1 is LNHNV and CDR2 is YYDKDF (reference sequence). The CDR3 DNA reads TGTGCCACCAGCAGGGACTTAGGTACCTACGAGCAGTACTTC. Its protein product is CATSRDLGTYEQYF.

The chain couples TRBV30 to TRBJ1-1, with a possible D match to TRBD1 (6 bases). The CDR3 totals 12 residues. V was shortened by 7 bases and J by 2 bases, with 11 bases between the two germline ends. Germline assignment: CDR1 GTSNPN and CDR2 SVGIG (reference sequence). This CDR3 is CAFHRVNTEAFF. The CDR3 DNA reads TGTGCCTTTCACAGGGTTAACACTGAAGCTTTCTTT.

The V and J genes are TRBV30 and TRBJ1-1; 9 bases map to TRBD1. V lost 0 bases, J lost 4 bases, and 0 bases stayed unmatched. The length of the CDR3 is 13 residues. Germline V gene data show CDR1 as GTSNPN and CDR2 as SVGIG (reference sequence). The CDR3 sequence is CAWSVQGATEAFF. The CDR3 region has the DNA TGTGCCTGGAGTGTACAGGGGGCCACTGAAGCTTTCTTT. The variable domain in full, completed from reference TRBV30 and TRBJ1-1, reads SQTIHQWPATLVQPVGSPLSLECTVEGTSNPNLYWYRQAAGRGLQLLFYSVGIGQISSEVPQNLSASRPQDRQFILSSKKLLLSDSGFYLCAWSVQGATEAFFGQGTRLTVV.

The chain carries TRBV5-8 and TRBJ2-7; D might be TRBD2 (5 bases). V lost 3 bases to trimming and J lost 6 bases, with 13 bases between them. From germline, CDR1 is SGHTS and CDR2 YDEGEE. This CDR3 contains 13 residues. As DNA, the CDR3 is TGTGCCAGCAGCTCGGACCCCCGGGGCGAGCAGTACTTC. This encodes CASSSDPRGEQYF.

This clone was recorded only once. J is TRBJ1-1 and V is TRBV18; D unclear. The germline V gene encodes CDR1 KGHSH and CDR2 LQKENI. Trimming pared 0 bases from V and 5 bases from J, leaving 13 bases between. The CDR3 has 15 amino acids. The CDR3: CASSPPVQTLTEAFF. The CDR3 region has the DNA TGTGCCAGCTCACCACCGGTCCAGACTCTAACTGAAGCTTTCTTT.

This chain uses TRBV11-2 with TRBJ1-5, with D possibly being TRBD1 (6 bases). This CDR3 has 13 amino acids. Germline V CDR1 and CDR2: SGHAT, FQNNGV. V shed 7 bases and J shed 6 bases, with 13 bases lying between them. The CDR3 bases are TGTGCCAGCACGGCGGGGGGCGGTCAGCCCCAGCATTTT. Encoded protein: CASTAGGGQPQHF.

The chain employs TRBV7-8 and TRBJ2-3; tentative D call: TRBD2 (7 bases). V gave up 1 base and J gave up 4 bases, with 9 bases separating them. The CDR3 has 14 residues. The germline V gene has CDR1 SGHVS and CDR2 FQNEAQ. CDR3 sequence (DNA): TGTGCCAGCAGCTTAGAAGGGGGGGCAGATACGCAGTATTTT. It is translated as CASSLEGGADTQYF.

The chain employs TRBV5-6 and TRBJ1-5; 11 nucleotides agree with TRBD1. This CDR3 has 16 residues. In germline, CDR1 is SGHDT, CDR2 YYEEEE. V was clipped by 0 bases and J by 6 bases; unmatched bases: 5. The CDR3 is CASSLGPGQGGQPQHF. The DNA for the CDR3 is TGTGCCAGCAGCTTGGGTCCGGGACAGGGGGGTCAGCCCCAGCATTTT.

This rearrangement joins TRBV5-6 to TRBJ1-2; TRBD1 matches 8 bases. J gave up 4 bases and V 4 bases, and 3 bases lay outside the gene matches. Germline V gives CDR1 SGHDT, CDR2 YYEEEE. CDR3 length: 13 amino acids. CDR3 nucleotides: TGTGCCAGCAGCGGCGACAGGGGCTATGGCTACACCTTC. Translated, it gives CASSGDRGYGYTF.

This clone has only one observation. The chain couples TRBV4-2 to TRBJ2-3; possibly TRBD2 for D (5 bases). The CDR3 has 15 residues. Trimming stripped 1 base from V and 4 bases from J, with 12 bases between. Germline V gene lookup returns CDR1 LGHNA and CDR2 YNFKEQ. The CDR3 here is CASSQVPGSADTQYF. In DNA form, the CDR3 reads TGTGCCAGCAGCCAAGTTCCCGGTAGCGCAGATACGCAGTATTTT.

The V and J genes are TRBV16 and TRBJ1-2; 8 bases match TRBD1. Germline CDR1 KGHSY, CDR2 FQNENV. V lost 1 base to trimming and J lost 6 bases; unmatched junction nucleotides: 7. This CDR3 region has 15 residues. The CDR3, as DNA: TGTGCCAGCAGCCAATTGCCCGGACAGGGACATGGCTACACCTTC. This encodes CASSQLPGQGHGYTF.

This chain uses TRBV7-2 with TRBJ1-2, with 8 bases fitting TRBD1. Unmatched junction bases numbered 5, after V lost 4 bases and J lost 4 bases. CDR1 and CDR2 (germline): SGHTA, FQGNSA. The CDR3 covers 14 residues. The CDR3 coding sequence is TGTGCCAGCAGCTCTGGACAGGGAGGCTATGGCTACACCTTC. Residues: CASSSGQGGYGYTF. Full variable domain (missing parts from reference TRBV7-2 and TRBJ1-2): GAGVSQSPSNKVTEKGKDVELRCDPISGHTALYWYRQSLGQGLEFLIYFQGNSAPDKSGLPSDRFSAERTGGSVSTLTIQRTQQEDSAVYLCASSSGQGGYGYTFGSGTRLTVV.

The gene calls are TRBV7-2 and TRBJ2-5; TRBD2 agrees at 10 bases. Germline lookup yields CDR1 SGHTA and CDR2 FQGNSA. V trimming: 4 bases; J trimming: 4 bases; junction bases outside the gene matches: 6. CDR3 size: 15 residues. The CDR3 nucleotides are TGTGCCAGCAGCTCACGACTAGCGGGCAGAGAGACCCAGTACTTC. It specifies CASSSRLAGRETQYF. The full variable domain, its missing parts supplied by reference TRBV7-2 and TRBJ2-5, is GAGVSQSPSNKVTEKGKDVELRCDPISGHTALYWYRQSLGQGLEFLIYFQGNSAPDKSGLPSDRFSAERTGGSVSTLTIQRTQQEDSAVYLCASSSRLAGRETQYFGPGTRLLVL.

Concerning this clone: An end of the junction does not agree with germline; a read error may underlie this. The V and J genes are TRBV7-7 and TRBJ2-2; D might be TRBD2 (5 bases). The CDR3 totals 15 residues. Germline-derived CDR1 and CDR2 are SSHAT and FNYEAQ (reference sequence). In DNA, the CDR3 is TGTGCTAGCAGCTTAGCCAGCGGGAACACCGGGGAGCTGTTTTTT. It yields the protein CASSLASGNTGELFF.

The chain recombines TRBV5-1 with TRBJ2-3; D might be TRBD1 or TRBD2, each matching 5 bases. Per the germline V gene, CDR1 is SGHRS and CDR2 is YFSETQ. CDR3 length: 14 amino acids. The germline V and J ends were trimmed by 2 bases and 11 bases, with 18 bases remaining between them. CDR3 amino acids: CASSFGTDRGRQYF. CDR3 nucleotide sequence: TGCGCCAGCAGCTTCGGGACCGATAGGGGTAGGCAGTATTTT.

This chain links TRBV6-5 with TRBJ1-5; 10 bases are a match to TRBD1. The germline gives CDR1 MNHEY, CDR2 SVGAGI. CDR3 length: 14 residues. The V segment lost 6 bases and the J segment 2 bases; nucleotides outside the gene matches: 1. CDR3 sequence reads: CASRGTGGNQPQHF. CDR3 DNA: TGTGCCAGCAGGGGGACAGGGGGCAATCAGCCCCAGCATTTT.

The rearrangement uses TRBV6-5 and TRBJ1-2; a weak D match, TRBD1 (5 bases). This CDR3 spans 15 amino acids. Germline V gene data show CDR1 as MNHEY and CDR2 as SVGAGI. The germline V and J ends were trimmed by 0 bases and 4 bases, with 12 bases remaining between them. The CDR3 sequence: CASSYSLGGGYGYTF. In DNA, the CDR3 is TGTGCCAGCAGTTACTCTCTTGGGGGGGGCTATGGCTACACCTTC.

The V and J genes are TRBV7-6 and TRBJ2-1; 9 bases match TRBD1. The CDR3 consists of 16 residues. The V gene end was trimmed by 1 base and the J gene end by 4 bases; junction bases not matched to a gene: 5. Per the germline V gene, CDR1 is SGHVS and CDR2 is FNYEAQ. The CDR3 reads CASSLGVTGGYNEQFF. The CDR3 DNA sequence: TGTGCCAGCAGCTTAGGCGTGACAGGGGGGTACAATGAGCAGTTCTTC.

The chain joins TRBV11-3 to TRBJ2-7, with 9 bases matching TRBD1. Germline loops: CDR1 SGHNT, CDR2 YENEEA. This CDR3 spans 15 amino acids. V dropped 1 base and J dropped 5; count of bases not matched to a gene: 6. Here the CDR3 reads CASSLGGTGTHEQYF. The CDR3 nucleotides read TGTGCCAGCAGCTTAGGTGGGACAGGGACCCACGAGCAGTACTTC.

The chain recombines TRBV11-2 with TRBJ2-7; D is possibly TRBD1 (5 bases). The CDR3 contains 13 residues. Trimming cost V 10 bases and J 3 bases, with 16 bases left between them. Germline-derived CDR1 and CDR2 are SGHAT and FQNNGV. This CDR3 reads CATPGPQVYEQYF. As DNA, the CDR3 is TGTGCCACCCCAGGGCCCCAGGTCTACGAGCAGTACTTC.

The rearrangement joins TRBV6-6 to TRBJ2-7; 9 nucleotides line up with TRBD1. The junction had 10 bases not matched to a gene; V was cut back by 5 bases and J by 5 bases. Germline loops: CDR1 MNHNY, CDR2 SVGAGI (reference sequence). There are 15 residues in the CDR3. In nucleotides, the CDR3 is TGTGCCAGCAGTCGAACTAGACAGGGGGGAGACGAGCAGTACTTC. It codes for CASSRTRQGGDEQYF.

CDR3 in DNA: TGTGCCAGCAGAGTAGCGGGACCGTCCTACGAGCAGTACTTC. It is translated as CASRVAGPSYEQYF. The V gene is TRBV2, the J gene TRBJ2-7; TRBD2 matches at 8 bases. With V trimmed by 6 bases and J by 1 base, 5 bases remained unmatched. Germline CDR1 and CDR2: SNHLY and FYNNEI. The CDR3 runs to 14 residues.